The entry that follows covers one T cell receptor (beta chain) sequence. The data are from a study of blood T cell repertoires in COVID-19. The overall study: The study drew acute and convalescent COVID-19 samples from the United States, Italy and Spain. Sample material is recorded as cDNA or gDNA derived from T cells, B-cell-depleted T cells, or PBMCs.

The V gene's germline CDR1 is SGHTA and CDR2 FQGNSA. V gave up 5 bases and J gave up 4 bases, with 5 bases separating them. This CDR3 has 11 residues. Authors' methods: The authors estimated nucleated cell counts from reference gene primer amplification. Here immunoSEQ multiplex PCR was the method, and the copy in TCRdb shows in-frame clones only, minus some. D and trimming were read from the DNA, whereas the V and J calls and clone size are those reported in that table. The data hold 260,000 or so clones, with over 75% observed a single time. The source material was PBMCs or T cells enriched from blood (not recorded which). This sequence was found in a man aged 18-30 years who had recovered from COVID-19. The chain has TRBV7-2 and TRBJ2-5; no clear D gene. CDR3 nucleotide sequence: TGTGCCAGCAGCCAGCGAGAGACCCAGTACTTC. Translated, it gives CASSQRETQYF.